Included here is one TCR beta chain sequence, with context. The source of the sample is a study of cytomegalovirus exposure and HLA in healthy donors. The study ran its PCR with 60 Vbeta and 13 Jbeta primers. TCRdb's copy holds only in-frame clones and misses some; the assay was immunoSEQ multiplex PCR. The table records 110,000 to 150,000 clones, 70% to 85% of them present only once. CDR3 size: 15 residues. V was cut by 5 bases and J by 0 bases, with 13 bases left in between. Germline values: CDR1 MNHEY, CDR2 SMNVEV (reference sequence). The rearrangement links TRBV27 to TRBJ1-1, with D uncertain. The source material was PBMCs. This TCR came from a woman aged 55-75 years in good health and CMV-seropositive. Here the CDR3 DNA reads TGTGCCAGCAGTAAATGGGGAGGGATGAACACTGAAGCTTTCTTT. Translation gives CASSKWGGMNTEAFF.